Presented here are 3 T cell receptor beta chains from one specimen sequenced in a study of long-term antiretroviral therapy in people with HIV. Investigators performed immunoSEQ version v3.0 at survey level. Clones were sequenced by immunoSEQ multiplex PCR, and TCRdb holds only the in-frame ones, with some missing. This table holds tens of thousands of clones, 80% to 85% found once. The sample in question was unsorted PBMCs, obtained 1.5 years after starting antiretroviral therapy. The receptors come from a man between 18 and 29 years old with HIV.

This chain links TRBV11-2 with TRBJ2-1; tentatively, D is TRBD2 (5 bases). The CDR3 covers 15 residues. Trimming took 0 bases from V and 8 from J, leaving 14 bases between them. Germline lookup yields CDR1 SGHAT and CDR2 FQNNGV. The DNA for the CDR3 is TGTGCCAGCAGCTTAGAGCTCGGCGGGTGGTATGAGCAGTTCTTC. It codes for CASSLELGGWYEQFF.

This clone has a handful of counts. The J gene is TRBJ2-7, the V gene TRBV9, with 8 nucleotides matching TRBD2. V lost 2 bases and J lost 3; bases outside the gene matches: 4. The germline V gene encodes CDR1 SGDLS and CDR2 YYNGEE. This CDR3 region has 14 residues. The CDR3 DNA sequence: TGTGCCAGCAGCGTTTTAGCGGGAAGCTACGAGCAGTACTTC. Protein product: CASSVLAGSYEQYF.

This clone was seen once. The rearrangement joins TRBV18 to TRBJ2-1; TRBD1 matches at 8 bases. The CDR3 runs to 13 residues. The V and J ends lost 3 bases and 7 bases, in that order; junction bases with no gene match: 2. Germline CDR1 reads KGHSH; CDR2 reads LQKENI. The CDR3 loop reads CASSPRQGNEQFF. The CDR3 nucleotides read TGTGCCAGCTCACCGCGACAGGGGAATGAGCAGTTCTTC.